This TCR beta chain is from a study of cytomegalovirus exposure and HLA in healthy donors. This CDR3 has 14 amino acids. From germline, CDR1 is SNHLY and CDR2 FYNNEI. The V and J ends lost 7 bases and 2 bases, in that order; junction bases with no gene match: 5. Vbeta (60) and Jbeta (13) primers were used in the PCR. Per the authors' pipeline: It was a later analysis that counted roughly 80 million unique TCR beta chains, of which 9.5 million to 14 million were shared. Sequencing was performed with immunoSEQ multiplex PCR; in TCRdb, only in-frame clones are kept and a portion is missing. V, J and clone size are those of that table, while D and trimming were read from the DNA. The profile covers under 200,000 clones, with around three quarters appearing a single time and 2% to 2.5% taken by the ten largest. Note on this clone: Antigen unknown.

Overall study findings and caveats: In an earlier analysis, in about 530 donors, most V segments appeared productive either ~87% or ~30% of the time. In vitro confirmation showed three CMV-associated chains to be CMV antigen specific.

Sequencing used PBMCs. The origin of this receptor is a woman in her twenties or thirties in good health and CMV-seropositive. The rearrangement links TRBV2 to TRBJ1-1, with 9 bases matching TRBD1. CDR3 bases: TGTGCCAGCATCCTGGGACAGGGCAACACTGAAGCTTTCTTT. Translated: CASILGQGNTEAFF.